This TCR beta chain comes out of a study of cytotoxic CD8 clonotypes in ibrutinib-treated CLL. Study results and limitations: Circulating CD8+ T-cell counts were tracked by baseline clonality, which exceeded that of age-matched healthy donors.

Repertoires were generated with immunoSEQ multiplex PCR, while TCRdb's copy carries only in-frame clones and drops some. The repertoire has approximately 130,000 clones, less than 90% of them found once; the top ten carry 3.3%. In regard to this clone: Its antigen is unknown.

V was trimmed by 4 bases and J by 1 base, leaving 9 bases between them. The length of the CDR3 is 14 residues. Germline loops: CDR1 SGHRS, CDR2 YFSETQ. The sequence was obtained from a human donor with chronic lymphocytic leukemia. V is TRBV5-1 and J is TRBJ1-3, with D uncertain. Here the sequenced sample was PBMCs, taken after 24 months of ibrutinib treatment. CDR3 DNA: TGCGCCAGCAGCAAGGGTTTTTCTGGAAACACCATATATTTT. Residues: CASSKGFSGNTIYF. Variable domain in full (rest from reference TRBV5-1 and TRBJ1-3): KAGVTQTPRYLIKTRGQQVTLSCSPISGHRSVSWYQQTPGQGLQFLFEYFSETQRNKGNFPGRFSGRQFSNSRSEMNVSTLELGDSALYLCASSKGFSGNTIYFGEGSWLTVV.